The T cell receptor beta chain under discussion was sequenced for a study of T-cell reconstitution after alpha-beta-depleted transplantation in children. Researchers prepared the TCRbeta library using unique molecular identifiers, the study reports. TCRdb reprocessed the PCR reads via MiXCR and lists one record per CDR3 protein. The table shows about 400,000 distinct CDR3 sequences, with about a fifth occurring only once. Germline-derived CDR1 and CDR2 are SEHNR and FQNEAQ (reference sequence). This CDR3 has 12 residues. V gave up 8 bases and J gave up 10 bases, with 15 bases separating them. This clonotype has just a few counts.

The J gene is TRBJ2-1, the V gene TRBV7-9; D possibly corresponds to TRBD2 (6 bases). The sequence derives from a human donor who donated a stem cell graft to a child with acute myeloid leukemia. Sequencing was performed on PBMCs from the stem cell graft donor, taken from the stem cell graft. CDR3 sequence reads: CASAPAGSEQFF. CDR3 bases: TGTGCCAGCGCCCCGGCGGGGAGCGAGCAGTTCTTC.